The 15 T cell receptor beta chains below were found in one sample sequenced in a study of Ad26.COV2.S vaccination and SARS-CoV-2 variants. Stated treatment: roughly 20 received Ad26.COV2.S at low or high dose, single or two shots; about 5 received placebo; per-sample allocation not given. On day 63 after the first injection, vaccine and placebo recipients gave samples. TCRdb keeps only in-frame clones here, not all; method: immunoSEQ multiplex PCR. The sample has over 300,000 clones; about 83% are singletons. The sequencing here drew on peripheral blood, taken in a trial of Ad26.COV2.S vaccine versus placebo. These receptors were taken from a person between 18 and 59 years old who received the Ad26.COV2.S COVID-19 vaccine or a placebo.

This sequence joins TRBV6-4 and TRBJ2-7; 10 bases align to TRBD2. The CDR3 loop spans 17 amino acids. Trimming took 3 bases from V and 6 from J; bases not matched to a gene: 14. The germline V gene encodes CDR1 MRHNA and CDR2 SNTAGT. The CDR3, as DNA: TGTGCCAGCAGTGAATTCCCCTGGTCTAGCGGGAGATCCGAGCAGTACTTC. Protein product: CASSEFPWSSGRSEQYF.

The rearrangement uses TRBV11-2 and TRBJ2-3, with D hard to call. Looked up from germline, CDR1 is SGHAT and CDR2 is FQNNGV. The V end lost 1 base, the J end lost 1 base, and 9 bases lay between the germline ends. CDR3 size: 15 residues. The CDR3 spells CASSLVKRRTDTQYF. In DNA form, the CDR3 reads TGTGCCAGCAGCTTAGTCAAGAGGCGCACAGATACGCAGTATTTT.

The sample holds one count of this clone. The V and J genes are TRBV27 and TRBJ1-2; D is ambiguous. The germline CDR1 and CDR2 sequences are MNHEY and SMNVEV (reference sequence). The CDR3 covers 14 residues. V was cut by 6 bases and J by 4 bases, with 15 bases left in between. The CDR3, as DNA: TGTGCCAGCAGCCCCATCGACGGGTCCTATGGCTACACCTTC. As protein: CASSPIDGSYGYTF.

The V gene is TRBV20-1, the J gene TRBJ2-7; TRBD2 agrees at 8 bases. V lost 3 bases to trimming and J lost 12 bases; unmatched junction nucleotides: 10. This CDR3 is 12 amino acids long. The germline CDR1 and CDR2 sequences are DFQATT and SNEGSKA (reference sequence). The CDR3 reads CSASDETGGRYF. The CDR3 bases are TGCAGTGCTAGTGACGAGACGGGAGGGCGGTACTTC.

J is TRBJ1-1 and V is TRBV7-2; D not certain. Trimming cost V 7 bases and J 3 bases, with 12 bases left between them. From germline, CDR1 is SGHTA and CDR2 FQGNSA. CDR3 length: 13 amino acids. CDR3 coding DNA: TGTGCCAGCAACGAACAGAGTGACACTGAAGCTTTCTTT. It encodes CASNEQSDTEAFF.

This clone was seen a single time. The CDR3 bases are TGTGCCAGCAGCTTGGGCAACGGGGTGGGCTACACCTTC. Its protein product is CASSLGNGVGYTF. The rearrangement joins TRBV5-6 to TRBJ1-2; no firm D call. The length of the CDR3 is 13 residues. Germline V gene sequence: CDR1 SGHDT, CDR2 YYEEEE. V lost 0 bases and J lost 8, with 11 bases in between.

Here the CDR3 reads CASSAARSSGNSDTQYF. The DNA of the CDR3 is TGCGCCAGCAGCGCGGCCCGGTCTAGCGGGAACTCAGATACGCAGTATTTT. This chain joins TRBV5-1 and TRBJ2-3; TRBD2 matches at 9 bases. CDR3 length: 17 residues. V dropped 4 bases and J dropped 4; count of bases not matched to a gene: 13. Germline lookup yields CDR1 SGHRS and CDR2 YFSETQ.

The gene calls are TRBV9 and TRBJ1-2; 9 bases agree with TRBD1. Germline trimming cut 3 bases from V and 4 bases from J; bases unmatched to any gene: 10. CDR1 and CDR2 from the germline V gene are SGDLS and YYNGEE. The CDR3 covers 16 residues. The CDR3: CASSDPWTGVAYGYTF. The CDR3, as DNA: TGTGCCAGCAGCGACCCCTGGACAGGGGTGGCCTATGGCTACACCTTC.

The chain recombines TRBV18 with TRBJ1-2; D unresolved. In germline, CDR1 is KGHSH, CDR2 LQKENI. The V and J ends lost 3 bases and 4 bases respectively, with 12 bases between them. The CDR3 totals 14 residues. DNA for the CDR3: TGTGCCAGCTCACCCGTCCGGACTGCCTATGGCTACACCTTC. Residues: CASSPVRTAYGYTF.

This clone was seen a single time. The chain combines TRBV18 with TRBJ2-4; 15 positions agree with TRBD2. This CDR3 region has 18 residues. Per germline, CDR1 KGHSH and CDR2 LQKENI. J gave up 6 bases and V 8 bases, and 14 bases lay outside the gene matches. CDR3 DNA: TGTGCCAGCGCGCCGGGACTAGCGGGGGGTAATAGAGCAAACATTCAGTACTTC. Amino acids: CASAPGLAGGNRANIQYF.

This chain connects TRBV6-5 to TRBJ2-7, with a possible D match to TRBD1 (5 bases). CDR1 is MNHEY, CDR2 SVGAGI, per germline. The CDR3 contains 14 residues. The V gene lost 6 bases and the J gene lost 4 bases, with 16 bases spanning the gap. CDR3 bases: TGTGCCAGCAGGGTGCCACAGGCCCCATACGAGCAGTACTTC. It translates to CASRVPQAPYEQYF.

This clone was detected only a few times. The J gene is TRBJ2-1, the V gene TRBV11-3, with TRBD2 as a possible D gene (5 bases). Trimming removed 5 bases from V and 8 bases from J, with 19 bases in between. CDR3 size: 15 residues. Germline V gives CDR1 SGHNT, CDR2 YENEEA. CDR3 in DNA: TGTGCCAGCAGCAAGACCACCTGGAGGATCCATGAGCAGTTCTTC. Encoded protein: CASSKTTWRIHEQFF.

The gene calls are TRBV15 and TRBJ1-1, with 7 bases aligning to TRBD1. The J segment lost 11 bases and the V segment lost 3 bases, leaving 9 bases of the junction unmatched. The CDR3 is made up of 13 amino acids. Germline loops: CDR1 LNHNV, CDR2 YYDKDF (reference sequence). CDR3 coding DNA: TGTGCCACCAGCAGTGGACAGGCACTTTGGGCTTTCTTT. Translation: CATSSGQALWAFF. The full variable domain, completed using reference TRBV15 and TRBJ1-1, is DAMVIQNPRYQVTQFGKPVTLSCSQTLNHNVMYWYQQKSSQAPKLLFHYYDKDFNNEADTPDNFQSRRPNTSFCFLDIRSPGLGDTAMYLCATSSGQALWAFFGQGTRLTVV.

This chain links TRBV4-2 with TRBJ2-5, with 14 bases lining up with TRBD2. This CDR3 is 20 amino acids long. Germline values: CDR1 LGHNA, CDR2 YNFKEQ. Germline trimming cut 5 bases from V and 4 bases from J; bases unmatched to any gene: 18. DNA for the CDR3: TGTGCCAGCAGCTCCGGGGGTGGGACTAGCGGGAGAAAGTTTGGAGAGACCCAGTACTTC. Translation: CASSSGGGTSGRKFGETQYF.

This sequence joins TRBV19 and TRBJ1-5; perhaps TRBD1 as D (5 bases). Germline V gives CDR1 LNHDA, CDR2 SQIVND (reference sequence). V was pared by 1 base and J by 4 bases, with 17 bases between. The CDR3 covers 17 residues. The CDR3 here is CASSIASGTALNQPQHF. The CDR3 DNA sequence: TGTGCCAGTAGTATAGCGTCTGGGACGGCCCTTAATCAGCCCCAGCATTTT.